This is a list of T cell receptor beta chains from one sample in a study of control samples from healthy donors and cancer patients. The protocol was immunoSEQ multiplex PCR, while the TCRdb copy is restricted to in-frame clones and leaves out a portion. This sample has under 450,000 clones, with over 75% found just once. Sequencing used PBMCs. The receptors were gathered from a middle-aged man with head and neck cancer. The CDR3 runs from the conserved cysteine through the conserved F or W. The D gene is left open where the match is weak. A row's size may be missing; if present it is once, few, many or a size class.

V gene	D gene	clone size	J gene	CDR3 protein	CDR3 DNA
TRBV24-1	-	once	TRBJ1-4	CATSDLGEKLFF	TGTGCCACCAGTGATTTGGGTGAAAAACTGTTTTTT
TRBV7-9	TRBD1	once	TRBJ2-1	CASGTGTNEQFF	TGTGCCAGCGGGACAGGGACCAATGAGCAGTTCTTC
TRBV7-9	-	-	TRBJ1-2	CASSLHSNYGYTF	TGTGCCAGCAGCTTACACTCCAACTATGGCTACACCTTC
TRBV27	-	-	TRBJ2-1	CASSGMGAGVNNEQFF	TGTGCCAGCAGTGGAATGGGGGCGGGAGTTAACAATGAGCAGTTCTTC
TRBV9	TRBD1	-	TRBJ1-2	CASSNRTGNYGYTF	TGTGCCAGCAGCAATCGGACAGGGAACTATGGCTACACCTTC
TRBV9	TRBD2	-	TRBJ2-7	CASSPRGASGNPAREQYF	TGTGCCAGCAGCCCGAGAGGGGCTAGCGGGAACCCCGCCCGCGAGCAGTACTTC
TRBV7-2	TRBD2	once	TRBJ2-2	CASSTQAGGRSTGELFF	TGTGCCAGCAGTACACAAGCGGGGGGGCGTAGCACCGGGGAGCTGTTTTTT
TRBV28	TRBD2	-	TRBJ2-1	CASRTSGRHNEQFF	TGTGCCAGTCGGACTAGCGGGAGACACAATGAGCAGTTCTTC
TRBV4-2	TRBD2	-	TRBJ2-1	CASSQEGGVNNEQFF	TGTGCCAGCAGCCAAGAGGGGGGGGTAAACAATGAGCAGTTCTTC
TRBV6-1	-	-	TRBJ1-2	CASSEGVGGYGYTF	TGTGCCAGCAGTGAAGGTGTAGGAGGCTATGGCTACACCTTC
TRBV5-4	TRBD2	-	TRBJ2-5	CASSPSGGGQETQYF	TGTGCCAGCAGCCCATCCGGGGGGGGACAAGAGACCCAGTACTTC
TRBV28	-	once	TRBJ1-6	CASRGAGDHSPLHF	TGTGCCAGCAGGGGGGCAGGGGACCATTCACCCCTCCACTTT
TRBV6-5	-	-	TRBJ2-2	CASSYSGGTGELFF	TGTGCCAGCAGTTACTCGGGCGGCACCGGGGAGCTGTTTTTT
TRBV15	-	-	TRBJ2-2	CATSRGLTGELFF	TGTGCCACCAGCAGAGGGTTGACCGGGGAGCTGTTTTTT
TRBV6-2/TRBV6-3	-	-	TRBJ1-2	CASSYGNSRRDPGYTF	TGTGCCAGCAGTTACGGGAATAGCCGGAGAGATCCTGGCTACACCTTC
TRBV6-5	-	-	TRBJ2-3	CASSTGTYTPDTQYF	TGTGCCAGCAGCACCGGGACGTACACCCCAGATACGCAGTATTTT
TRBV11-2	TRBD1	-	TRBJ1-1	CASSLERGTGLPQTEAFF	TGTGCCAGCAGCTTAGAAAGGGGGACAGGGTTACCCCAGACTGAAGCTTTCTTT
TRBV7-3	-	-	TRBJ1-1	CASSLTPRGRNAFF	TGTGCCAGCAGCTTAACCCCCAGGGGACGGAACGCTTTCTTT
TRBV4-1	TRBD2	-	TRBJ2-2	CASSQDHGLAGVDGELFF	TGCGCCAGCAGCCAAGATCACGGACTAGCGGGAGTTGACGGGGAGCTGTTTTTT
TRBV19	TRBD2	once	TRBJ2-2	CASSISGGANTGELFF	TGTGCCAGTAGTATTAGCGGGGGAGCGAACACCGGGGAGCTGTTTTTT